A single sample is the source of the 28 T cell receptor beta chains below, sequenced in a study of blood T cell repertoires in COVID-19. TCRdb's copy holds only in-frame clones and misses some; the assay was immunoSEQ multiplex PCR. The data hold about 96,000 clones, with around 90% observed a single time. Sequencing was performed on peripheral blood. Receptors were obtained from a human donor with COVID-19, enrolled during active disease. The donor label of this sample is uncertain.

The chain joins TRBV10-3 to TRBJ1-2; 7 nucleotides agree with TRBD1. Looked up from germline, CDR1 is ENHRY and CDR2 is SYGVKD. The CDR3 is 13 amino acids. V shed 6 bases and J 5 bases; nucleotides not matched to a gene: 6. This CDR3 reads CAISPGQLYGYTF. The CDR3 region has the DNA TGTGCCATCAGCCCGGGACAGTTGTATGGCTACACCTTC.

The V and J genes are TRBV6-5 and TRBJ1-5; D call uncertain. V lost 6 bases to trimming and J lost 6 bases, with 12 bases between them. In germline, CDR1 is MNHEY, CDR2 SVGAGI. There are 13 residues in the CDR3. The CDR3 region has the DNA TGTGCCAGCAGGGAGGGATTGGGTCAGCCCCAGCATTTT. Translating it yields CASREGLGQPQHF.

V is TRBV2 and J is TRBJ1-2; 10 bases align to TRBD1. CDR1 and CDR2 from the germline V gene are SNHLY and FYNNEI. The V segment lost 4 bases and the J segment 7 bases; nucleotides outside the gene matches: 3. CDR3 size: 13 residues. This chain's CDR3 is CASSVTGGSGYTF. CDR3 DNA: TGTGCCAGCAGTGTGACAGGGGGCTCTGGCTACACCTTC.

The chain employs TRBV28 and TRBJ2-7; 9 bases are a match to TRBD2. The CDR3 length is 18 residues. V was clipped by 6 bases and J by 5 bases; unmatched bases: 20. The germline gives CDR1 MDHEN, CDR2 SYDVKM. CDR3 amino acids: CASSGSEGLGTSLNEQYF. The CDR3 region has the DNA TGTGCCAGCAGCGGATCAGAAGGCTTAGGGACTAGCCTCAACGAGCAGTACTTC. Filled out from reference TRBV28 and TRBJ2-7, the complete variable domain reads DVKVTQSSRYLVKRTGEKVFLECVQDMDHENMFWYRQDPGLGLRLIYFSYDVKMKEKGDIPEGYSVSREKKERFSLILESASTNQTSMYLCASSGSEGLGTSLNEQYFGPGTRLTVT.

The CDR3 reads CASMIGTGLYGNTIYF. DNA of the CDR3: TGTGCCAGCATGATCGGGACAGGGCTGTATGGAAACACCATATATTTT. V gene TRBV28 combines with J gene TRBJ1-3, with 9 positions matching TRBD1. CDR1 MDHEN and CDR2 SYDVKM come from the germline V gene. Trimming removed 7 bases from V and 3 bases from J; junction bases left unmatched: 10. The CDR3 has 16 residues.

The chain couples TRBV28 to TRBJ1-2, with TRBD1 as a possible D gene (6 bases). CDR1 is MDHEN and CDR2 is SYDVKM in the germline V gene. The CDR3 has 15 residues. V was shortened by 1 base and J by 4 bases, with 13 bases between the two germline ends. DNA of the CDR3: TGTGCCAGCAGTTTATTAGGACAGCCACTCTATGGCTACACCTTC. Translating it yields CASSLLGQPLYGYTF.

The CDR3 DNA follows: TGTGCCAGCTCACCACCGGGACTGACCTACGAGCAGTACTTC. The encoded protein is CASSPPGLTYEQYF. The chain recombines TRBV18 with TRBJ2-7; a possible D gene is TRBD2 (6 bases). The CDR3 runs to 14 residues. V was shortened by 0 bases and J by 2 bases, with 8 bases between the two germline ends. Germline CDR1 KGHSH, CDR2 LQKENI.

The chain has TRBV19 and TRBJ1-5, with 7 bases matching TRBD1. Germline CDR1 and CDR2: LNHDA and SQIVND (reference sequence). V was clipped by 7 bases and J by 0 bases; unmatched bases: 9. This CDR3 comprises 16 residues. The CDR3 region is CASIATGTYSNQPQHF. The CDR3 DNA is TGTGCCAGTATCGCGACAGGGACCTATAGCAATCAGCCCCAGCATTTT. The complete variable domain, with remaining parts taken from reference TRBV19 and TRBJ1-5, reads DGGITQSPKYLFRKEGQNVTLSCEQNLNHDAMYWYRQDPGQGLRLIYYSQIVNDFQKGDIAEGYSVSREKKESFPLTVTSAQKNPTAFYLCASIATGTYSNQPQHFGDGTRLSIL.

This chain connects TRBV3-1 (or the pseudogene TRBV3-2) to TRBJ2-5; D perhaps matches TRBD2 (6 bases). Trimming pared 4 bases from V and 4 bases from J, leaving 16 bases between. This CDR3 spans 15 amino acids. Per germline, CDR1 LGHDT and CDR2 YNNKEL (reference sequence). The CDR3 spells CASSPSLAGRETQYF. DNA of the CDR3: TGTGCCAGCAGCCCCTCCCTGGCGGGAAGAGAGACCCAGTACTTC.

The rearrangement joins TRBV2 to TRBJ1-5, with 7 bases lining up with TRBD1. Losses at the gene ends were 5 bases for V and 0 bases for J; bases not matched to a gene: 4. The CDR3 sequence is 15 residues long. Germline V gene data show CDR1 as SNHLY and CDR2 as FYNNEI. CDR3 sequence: CASSLGQSSNQPQHF. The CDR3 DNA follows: TGTGCCAGCAGTCTGGGACAGAGTAGCAATCAGCCCCAGCATTTT.

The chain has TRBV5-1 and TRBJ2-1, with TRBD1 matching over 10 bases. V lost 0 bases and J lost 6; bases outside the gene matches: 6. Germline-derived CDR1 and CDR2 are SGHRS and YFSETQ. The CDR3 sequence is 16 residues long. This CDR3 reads CASSLGDRGRPNEQFF. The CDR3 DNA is TGCGCCAGCAGCTTGGGGGACAGGGGTAGGCCCAATGAGCAGTTCTTC.

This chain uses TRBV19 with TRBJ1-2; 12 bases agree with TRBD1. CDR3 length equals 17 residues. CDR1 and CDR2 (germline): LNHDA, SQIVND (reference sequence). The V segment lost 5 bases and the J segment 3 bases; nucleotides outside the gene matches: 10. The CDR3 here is CASSPEWDRGRYYGYTF. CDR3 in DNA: TGTGCCAGTAGTCCAGAGTGGGACAGGGGGCGCTACTATGGCTACACCTTC.

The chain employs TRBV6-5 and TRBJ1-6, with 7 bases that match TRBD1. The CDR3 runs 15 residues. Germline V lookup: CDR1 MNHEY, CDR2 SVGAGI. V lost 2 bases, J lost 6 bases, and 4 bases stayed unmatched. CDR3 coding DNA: TGTGCCAGCAGTTACACGGGGGACAGTAATTCACCCCTCCACTTT. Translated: CASSYTGDSNSPLHF.

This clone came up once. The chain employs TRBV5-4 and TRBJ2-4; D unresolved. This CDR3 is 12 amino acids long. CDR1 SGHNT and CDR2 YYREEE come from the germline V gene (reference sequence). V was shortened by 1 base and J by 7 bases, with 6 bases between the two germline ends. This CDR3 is CASSLNSNIQYF. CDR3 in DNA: TGTGCCAGCAGCTTGAACTCGAACATTCAGTACTTC.

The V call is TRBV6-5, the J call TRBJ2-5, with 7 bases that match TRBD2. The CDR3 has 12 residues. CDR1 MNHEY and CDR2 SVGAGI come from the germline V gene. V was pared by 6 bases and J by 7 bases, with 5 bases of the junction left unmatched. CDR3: CASSGGGSTQYF. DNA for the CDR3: TGTGCCAGCAGCGGGGGAGGGTCGACCCAGTACTTC.

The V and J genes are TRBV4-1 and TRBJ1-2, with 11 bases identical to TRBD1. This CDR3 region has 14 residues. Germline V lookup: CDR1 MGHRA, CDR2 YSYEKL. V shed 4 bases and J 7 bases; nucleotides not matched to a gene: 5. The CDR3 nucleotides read TGCGCCAGCAGCCGAACCGGGACAGGGGGTGGCTACACCTTC. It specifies CASSRTGTGGGYTF.

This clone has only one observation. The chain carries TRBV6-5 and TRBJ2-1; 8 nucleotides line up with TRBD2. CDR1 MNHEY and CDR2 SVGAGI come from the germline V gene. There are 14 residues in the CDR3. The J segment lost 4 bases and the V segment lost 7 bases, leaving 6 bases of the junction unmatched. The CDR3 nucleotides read TGTGCCAGCACCCCCGGGGGGGGGTACAATGAGCAGTTCTTC. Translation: CASTPGGGYNEQFF.

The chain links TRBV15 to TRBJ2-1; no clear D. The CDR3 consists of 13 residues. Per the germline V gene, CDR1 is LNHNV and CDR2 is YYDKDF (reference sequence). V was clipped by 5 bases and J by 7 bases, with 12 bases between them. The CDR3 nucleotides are TGTGCCACCAGCGCGTCAAACGCGAATGAGCAGTTCTTC. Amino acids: CATSASNANEQFF.

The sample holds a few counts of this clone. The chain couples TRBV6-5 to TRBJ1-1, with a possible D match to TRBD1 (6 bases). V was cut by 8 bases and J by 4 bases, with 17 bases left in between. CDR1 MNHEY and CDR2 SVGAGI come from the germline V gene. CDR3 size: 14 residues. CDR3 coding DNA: TGTGCCAGCCTTAGGGGGGGGCAGAGCACTGAAGCTTTCTTT. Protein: CASLRGGQSTEAFF.

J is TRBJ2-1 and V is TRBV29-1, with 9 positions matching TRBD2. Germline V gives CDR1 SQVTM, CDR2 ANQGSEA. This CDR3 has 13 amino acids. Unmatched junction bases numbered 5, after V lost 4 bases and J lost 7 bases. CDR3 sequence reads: CSVVLAGVNEQFF. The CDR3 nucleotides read TGCAGCGTTGTCTTAGCGGGAGTTAATGAGCAGTTCTTC.

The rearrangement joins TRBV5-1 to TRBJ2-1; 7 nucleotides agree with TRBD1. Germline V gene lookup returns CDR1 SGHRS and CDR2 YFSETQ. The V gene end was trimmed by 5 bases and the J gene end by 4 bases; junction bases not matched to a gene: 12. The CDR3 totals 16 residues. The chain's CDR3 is CASRDGTGASYNEQFF. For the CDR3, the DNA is TGCGCCAGCAGGGATGGAACAGGGGCCTCTTACAATGAGCAGTTCTTC.

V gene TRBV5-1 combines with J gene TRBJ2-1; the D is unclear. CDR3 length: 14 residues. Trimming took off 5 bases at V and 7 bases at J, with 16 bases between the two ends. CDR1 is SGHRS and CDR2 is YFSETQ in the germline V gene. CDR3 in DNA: TGCGCCAGCAGGGGCAGCACAGATCTTAATGAGCAGTTCTTC. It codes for CASRGSTDLNEQFF.

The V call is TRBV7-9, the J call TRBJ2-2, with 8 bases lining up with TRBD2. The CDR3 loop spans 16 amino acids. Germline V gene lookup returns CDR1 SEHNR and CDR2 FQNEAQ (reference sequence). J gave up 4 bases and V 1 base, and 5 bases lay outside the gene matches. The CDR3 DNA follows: TGTGCCAGCAGCTTAGACCGGGGGGGGACCACCGGGGAGCTGTTTTTT. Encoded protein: CASSLDRGGTTGELFF. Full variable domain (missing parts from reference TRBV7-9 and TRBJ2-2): DTGVSQNPRHKITKRGQNVTFRCDPISEHNRLYWYRQTLGQGPEFLTYFQNEAQLEKSRLLSDRFSAERPKGSFSTLEIQRTEQGDSAMYLCASSLDRGGTTGELFFGEGSRLTVL.

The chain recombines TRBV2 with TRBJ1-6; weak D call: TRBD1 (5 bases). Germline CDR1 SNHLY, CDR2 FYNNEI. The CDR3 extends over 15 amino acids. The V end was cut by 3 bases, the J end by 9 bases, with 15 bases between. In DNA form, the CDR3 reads TGTGCCAGCAGTGAGAGGCAGGGCCAAATTTCACCCCTCCACTTT. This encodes CASSERQGQISPLHF.

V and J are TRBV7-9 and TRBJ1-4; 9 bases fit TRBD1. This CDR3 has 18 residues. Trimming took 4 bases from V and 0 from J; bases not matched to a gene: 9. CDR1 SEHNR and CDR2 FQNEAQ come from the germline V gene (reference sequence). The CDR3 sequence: CASSSYPTGGSTNEKLFF. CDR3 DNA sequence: TGTGCCAGCAGCTCGTACCCGACAGGGGGGTCAACTAATGAAAAACTGTTTTTT.

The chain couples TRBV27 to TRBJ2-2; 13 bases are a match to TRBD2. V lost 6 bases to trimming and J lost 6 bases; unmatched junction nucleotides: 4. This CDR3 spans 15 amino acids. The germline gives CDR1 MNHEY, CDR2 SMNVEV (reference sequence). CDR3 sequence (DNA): TGTGCCAGCAGACCTACTAGCGGGGGGGCCGGGGAGCTGTTTTTT. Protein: CASRPTSGGAGELFF.

The DNA for the CDR3 is TGTGCCAGTAGTACTCCTGGGGGACAGGGAGGGCACGAGCAGTACTTC. It yields the protein CASSTPGGQGGHEQYF. The chain recombines TRBV19 with TRBJ2-7; 9 nucleotides line up with TRBD1. Germline CDR1 reads LNHDA; CDR2 reads SQIVND (reference sequence). The J segment lost 5 bases and the V segment lost 4 bases, leaving 12 bases of the junction unmatched. The CDR3 covers 16 residues.

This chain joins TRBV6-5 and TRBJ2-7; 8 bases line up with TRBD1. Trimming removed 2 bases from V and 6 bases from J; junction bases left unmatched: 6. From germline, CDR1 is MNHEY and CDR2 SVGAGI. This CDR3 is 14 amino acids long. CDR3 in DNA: TGTGCCAGCAGTTACGACTGGACAGGGAGCGAGCAGTACTTC. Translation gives CASSYDWTGSEQYF.